One T cell receptor beta chain is described in this entry. Antigen unknown. These data are taken from a study of T-cell memory formation after mild COVID-19. At the level of the study: TCR clusters were mostly donor specific. General study points: While clones contracting from day 15 to 85 were balanced between CD4 and CD8, later expanders leaned CD4+. Pre-infection memory showed some responding clones, and this suggested that cross-reactive memory joined.

Researchers used 5'RACE with constant-segment primers to make TCR alpha and TCR beta cDNA libraries that carry sample barcodes and UMIs. MiXCR was run by TCRdb on the 5' RACE reads, yielding one entry per CDR3 protein. The repertoire includes just over 150,000 distinct CDR3 sequences, 25% to 40% of them detected once, and 12% sits in the top ten. This receptor was obtained from an adult woman who had mild COVID-19 (a few samples of this study predate the infection). Cell type and time point are not known. The sequenced material came from PBMCs or a T cell subset sorted from them (not recorded which).

For the CDR3, the DNA is TGTGCCAGCTCACCACGAGTGAACACTGAAGCTTTCTTT. Its translation: CASSPRVNTEAFF. The rearrangement links TRBV18 to TRBJ1-1; D gene uncertain. The CDR3 length is 13 residues. V dropped 1 base and J dropped 0 bases, with 3 bases sitting between them. The germline gives CDR1 KGHSH, CDR2 LQKENI.